These 17 T cell receptor beta chains came from one sample sequenced in a study of Ad26.COV2.S vaccination and SARS-CoV-2 variants. Documented treatment: over 15 received Ad26.COV2.S at low or high dose, single or two shots; several received placebo; per-sample allocation not given. Specimens were obtained on day 63 following the first vaccine or placebo injection. The data were produced by immunoSEQ multiplex PCR, yet TCRdb's version contains in-frame clones alone and is incomplete. Of hundreds of thousands of clones listed, approximately 87% are singletons. Sequenced material: peripheral blood, taken in a trial of Ad26.COV2.S vaccine versus placebo. The origin of the receptors is a person aged 18-60 years who received the Ad26.COV2.S COVID-19 vaccine or a placebo.

The chain joins TRBV7-2 to TRBJ1-1, with D hard to call. CDR1 and CDR2 from the germline V gene are SGHTA and FQGNSA. The CDR3 consists of 12 residues. V dropped 5 bases and J dropped 6 bases, with 10 bases sitting between them. CDR3 amino acids: CASSPQRAEAFF. The DNA for the CDR3 is TGTGCCAGCAGCCCCCAGCGGGCTGAAGCTTTCTTT.

This clone was observed a single time. The CDR3 reads CAISASLGGGTSYEQYF. In DNA form, the CDR3 reads TGTGCCATCAGTGCCTCTTTGGGAGGGGGCACCTCCTACGAGCAGTACTTC. This chain links TRBV10-3 with TRBJ2-7, with D perhaps matching TRBD1 or TRBD2 (7 bases each). The CDR3 is 17 residues long. The germline V gene has CDR1 ENHRY and CDR2 SYGVKD. Trimming removed 4 bases at V and 0 bases at J, with 19 bases between.

V is TRBV4-1 and J is TRBJ2-5; no clear D. Germline lookup yields CDR1 MGHRA and CDR2 YSYEKL. V was trimmed by 2 bases and J by 5 bases, leaving 15 bases between them. This CDR3 has 15 residues. In DNA, the CDR3 is TGCGCCAGCAGCCAACTTAAGGCCCAGCAGGAGACCCAGTACTTC. This sequence encodes CASSQLKAQQETQYF.

The V and J genes are TRBV5-1 and TRBJ2-1, with 7 positions matching TRBD1. V lost 2 bases, J lost 6 bases, and 5 bases stayed unmatched. The CDR3 has 14 residues. CDR1 is SGHRS, CDR2 YFSETQ, per germline. Written as DNA, the CDR3 is TGCGCCAGCAGCTTAGGGGCAGGGGGCAATGAGCAGTTCTTC. Encoded protein: CASSLGAGGNEQFF.

The chain has TRBV7-8 and TRBJ2-3, with D unclear. The CDR3 is made up of 15 amino acids. The V end lost 0 bases, the J end lost 5 bases, and 12 bases lay between the germline ends. Per the germline V gene, CDR1 is SGHVS and CDR2 is FQNEAQ. CDR3 nucleotides: TGTGCCAGCAGCTTAGCGCGCAACTTTGAAGATACGCAGTATTTT. The encoded protein is CASSLARNFEDTQYF.

In DNA form, the CDR3 reads TGTGCCAGCAGTACGACTAGCGGGAGTAACATTCAGTACTTC. Translating gives CASSTTSGSNIQYF. The chain joins TRBV6-5 to TRBJ2-4; 12 nucleotides align to TRBD2. CDR1 and CDR2 from the germline V gene are MNHEY and SVGAGI. V was pared by 5 bases and J by 7 bases, with 3 bases of the junction left unmatched. CDR3 length equals 14 residues.

The chain carries TRBV2 and TRBJ2-7, with 10 bases identical to TRBD1. The CDR3 has 14 residues. The germline CDR1 and CDR2 sequences are SNHLY and FYNNEI. Trimming at V came to 5 bases and at J to 7 bases, leaving 8 bases not matched to a gene. This CDR3 is CASSPRQGAREQYF. The CDR3 DNA reads TGTGCCAGCAGTCCTCGACAGGGGGCCCGGGAGCAGTACTTC.

The CDR3 bases are TGTGCCAGCAGTTACTCCGGCGGAAGCGGGGAGCTGTTTTTT. Translated, it gives CASSYSGGSGELFF. This sequence joins TRBV6-6 and TRBJ2-2; D ambiguous. Per the germline V gene, CDR1 is MNHNY and CDR2 is SVGAGI (reference sequence). V lost 0 bases, J lost 7 bases, and 9 bases lay in between. The CDR3 length is 14 residues.

The chain joins TRBV14 to TRBJ1-2; D not resolved. V lost 5 bases to trimming and J lost 3 bases, with 7 bases between them. Germline assignment: CDR1 SGHDN and CDR2 FVKESK. The CDR3 spans 12 residues. CDR3 sequence: CASSLDHYGYTF. DNA of the CDR3: TGTGCCAGCAGCTTAGATCACTATGGCTACACCTTC. Using reference TRBV14 and TRBJ1-2 for the parts outside the CDR3, the full variable domain is EAGVTQFPSHSVIEKGQTVTLRCDPISGHDNLYWYRRVMGKEIKFLLHFVKESKQDESGMPNNRFLAERTGGTYSTLKVQPAELEDSGVYFCASSLDHYGYTFGSGTRLTVV.

This clone was seen a few times. At one of its ends the junction is not consistent with the germline gene, which may arise from a read error. V and J are TRBV3-1 (or the pseudogene TRBV3-2) and TRBJ1-1; tentatively, D is TRBD1 (6 bases). CDR3 size: 14 residues. Germline V gives CDR1 LGHDT, CDR2 YNNKEL (reference sequence). DNA for the CDR3: TGTGCCAGCACCCAAGGCGCGGGGGCCACTGAAGCTTTCTTT. Translation: CASTQGAGATEAFF.

The chain is built from TRBV7-3 and TRBJ1-3, with D hard to call. The CDR3 sequence is 13 residues long. Trimming left V 5 bases short and J 4 bases short, with 9 bases between. Per germline, CDR1 SGHTA and CDR2 FQGTGA. CDR3 DNA: TGTGCCAGCAGCCCCGATAGGGGAAACACCATATATTTT. This encodes CASSPDRGNTIYF. Complete variable domain (other parts from reference TRBV7-3 and TRBJ1-3): GAGVSQTPSNKVTEKGKYVELRCDPISGHTALYWYRQSLGQGPEFLIYFQGTGAADDSGLPNDRFFAVRPEGSVSTLKIQRTERGDSAVYLCASSPDRGNTIYFGEGSWLTVV.

The rearrangement uses TRBV11-2 and TRBJ2-3; 12 bases line up with TRBD2. V trimming: 3 bases; J trimming: 4 bases; junction bases outside the gene matches: 2. The CDR3 is 15 amino acids. CDR1 SGHAT and CDR2 FQNNGV come from the germline V gene. The CDR3 region is CASSLTSGSADTQYF. The CDR3 DNA is TGTGCCAGCAGCTTGACTAGCGGGAGCGCAGATACGCAGTATTTT.

The chain combines TRBV28 with TRBJ1-2, with D possibly matching TRBD1 (5 bases). Germline V lookup: CDR1 MDHEN, CDR2 SYDVKM. With 7 bases removed from V and 4 bases from J, the gap between germline ends came to 10 bases. CDR3 length: 12 residues. CDR3 loop: CASNAGLYGYTF. As DNA, the CDR3 is TGTGCCAGCAACGCAGGGCTCTATGGCTACACCTTC.

The chain employs TRBV4-3 and TRBJ2-1; no clear D. Germline CDR1 is LGHNA and CDR2 is YSLEER. The CDR3 is 15 amino acids. V was clipped by 0 bases and J by 7 bases, with 13 bases between them. The CDR3 loop reads CASSQEGRVGNEQFF. CDR3 DNA: TGCGCCAGCAGCCAAGAAGGTCGGGTCGGGAATGAGCAGTTCTTC.

The chain carries TRBV2 and TRBJ2-6, with TRBD1 as a possible D gene (6 bases). Germline V gene sequence: CDR1 SNHLY, CDR2 FYNNEI. V was trimmed by 4 bases and J by 0 bases, leaving 16 bases between them. The CDR3 is 18 amino acids. CDR3 coding DNA: TGTGCCAGCAGTGCAGTCAAGGGGGTAGTCTCTGGGGCCAACGTCCTGACTTTC. This translates into CASSAVKGVVSGANVLTF.

In nucleotides, the CDR3 is TGTGCCAGCAGTGAAGATCGGGACAGATTAGGGACAGATACGCAGTATTTT. This codes for CASSEDRDRLGTDTQYF. The genes are TRBV6-1 and TRBJ2-3; TRBD1 matches 7 bases. The CDR3 loop spans 17 amino acids. With V trimmed by 1 base and J by 3 bases, 10 bases remained unmatched. Germline CDR1 is MNHNS and CDR2 is SASEGT.

The chain carries TRBV2 and TRBJ1-2; TRBD1 might be the D (5 bases). The germline gives CDR1 SNHLY, CDR2 FYNNEI. This CDR3 is built from 14 residues. Trimming removed 0 bases at V and 8 bases at J, with 13 bases between. CDR3 coding DNA: TGTGCCAGCAGTGAAGCGCTTGGGGGTTGGGGCTACACCTTC. It is translated as CASSEALGGWGYTF.